The clone carrying this TCR beta chain occurred a few times. Germline V gene lookup returns CDR1 LGHNA and CDR2 YNFKEQ. This CDR3 spans 15 amino acids. Deletions cut 0 bases from V and 0 bases from J, with 9 bases between. Sequencing used immunoSEQ multiplex PCR; TCRdb keeps in-frame clones, though not all of them. The sample has about 160,000 clones; about 94% are singletons. These data are taken from a study of control samples from healthy donors and cancer patients. The chain is built from TRBV4-2 and TRBJ2-7; D possibly matches TRBD1 or TRBD2 (5 bases each). The clonotype was recovered from a woman aged 40 to 50 in good health. Source material: blood. The CDR3 spells CASSQDPGTSYEQYF. The CDR3 nucleotides read TGTGCCAGCAGCCAAGACCCCGGGACCTCCTACGAGCAGTACTTC.